The present entry profiles one T cell receptor (beta chain) with its context. This CDR3 has 15 amino acids. Germline assignment: CDR1 SGHRS and CDR2 YFSETQ. Trimming took off 0 bases at V and 3 bases at J, with 10 bases between the two ends. The data are from a study of blood T cell repertoires in COVID-19. Overall study context: Acute and convalescent COVID-19 specimens originated in the United States, Italy and Spain. Sample material is recorded as cDNA or gDNA derived from T cells, B-cell-depleted T cells, or PBMCs.

How the authors handled the data: The authors estimated nucleated cell counts from reference gene primer amplification. TCRdb's table, derived via immunoSEQ multiplex PCR, lists solely in-frame clones and lacks some. V and J calls plus clone size are reproduced from that table; the DNA served to infer D and trimming. The table includes 220,000 or so clones, over 70% detected once. The receptor was isolated from a woman in her 70s with acute or convalescent COVID-19. The chain has TRBV5-1 and TRBJ1-5; D is unresolved. The sequencing sample was made of peripheral blood. CDR3: CASSLGGSANQPQHF. Here the CDR3 DNA reads TGCGCCAGCAGCTTGGGAGGGAGCGCCAATCAGCCCCAGCATTTT.